This record covers a single TCR beta chain. CDR1 is SGHDT and CDR2 is YYEEEE in the germline V gene. The V and J ends lost 0 bases and 5 bases respectively, with 15 bases between them. The CDR3 covers 16 residues. These data originate in a study of Ad26.COV2.S vaccination and SARS-CoV-2 variants. Sequenced by immunoSEQ multiplex PCR; TCRdb stores in-frame clones only, minus some. The repertoire has 380,000 or so clones, about 86% of them found once; the top ten carry over 8.5%. Described treatment: roughly 18 received Ad26.COV2.S at low or high dose, single or two shots; about 5 received placebo; per-sample allocation not given. Sampling happened 63 days after the first vaccine or placebo injection.

This material consisted of peripheral blood, taken in a trial of Ad26.COV2.S vaccine versus placebo. V and J are TRBV5-6 and TRBJ2-4; D is possibly TRBD1 or TRBD2 (5 bases each). This receptor was obtained from a person aged 18-65 years who received the Ad26.COV2.S COVID-19 vaccine or a placebo. The CDR3 sequence is CASSLGLGVVQNIQYF. The CDR3 region has the DNA TGTGCCAGCAGCTTGGGCCTGGGGGTAGTCCAAAACATTCAGTACTTC.